This T cell receptor (beta chain) is drawn from a study of T cell changes during pregnancy in multiple sclerosis. This clone has only one observation. Germline V lookup: CDR1 SQVTM, CDR2 ANQGSEA. V trimming: 4 bases; J trimming: 9 bases; junction bases outside the gene matches: 8. The CDR3 is made up of 13 amino acids. Data came from immunoSEQ multiplex PCR; TCRdb stores just in-frame clones and leaves some out. The table records about 80,000 clones, roughly 90% of them present only once. The chain is built from TRBV29-1 and TRBJ2-1; the match to TRBD1 covers 8 bases. The receptor was derived from a female donor with multiple sclerosis, enrolled in a pregnancy study. The specimen comprised peripheral blood, sampled before pregnancy. DNA of the CDR3: TGCAGCGTTGCGGGCAGGGGGCTGTTTGAGCAGTTCTTC. Its translation: CSVAGRGLFEQFF.